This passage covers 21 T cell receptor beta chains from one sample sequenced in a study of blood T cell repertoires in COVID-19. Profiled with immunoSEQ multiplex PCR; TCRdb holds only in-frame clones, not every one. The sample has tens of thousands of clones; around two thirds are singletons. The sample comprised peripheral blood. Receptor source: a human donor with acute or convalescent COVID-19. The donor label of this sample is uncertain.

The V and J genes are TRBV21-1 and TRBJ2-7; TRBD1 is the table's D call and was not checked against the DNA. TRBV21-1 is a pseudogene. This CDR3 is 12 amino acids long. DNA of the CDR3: TGTGCCAGCCAGGCAGGGTTGAGGGAGCAGTACGTC. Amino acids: CASQAGLREQYV.

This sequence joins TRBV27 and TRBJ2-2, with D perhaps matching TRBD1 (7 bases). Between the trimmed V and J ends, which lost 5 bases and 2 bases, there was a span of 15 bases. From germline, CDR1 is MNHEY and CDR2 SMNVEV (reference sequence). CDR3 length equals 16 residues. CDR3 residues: CASSRHRGGNTGELFF. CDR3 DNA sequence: TGTGCCAGCAGTCGGCACAGGGGAGGAAACACCGGGGAGCTGTTTTTT.

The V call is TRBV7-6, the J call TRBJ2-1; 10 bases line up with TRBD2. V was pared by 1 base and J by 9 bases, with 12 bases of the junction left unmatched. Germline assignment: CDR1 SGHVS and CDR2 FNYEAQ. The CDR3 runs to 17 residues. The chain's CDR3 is CASSLVVQAGGSSEQFF. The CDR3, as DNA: TGTGCCAGCAGCTTAGTAGTCCAAGCGGGGGGGAGCTCTGAGCAGTTCTTC. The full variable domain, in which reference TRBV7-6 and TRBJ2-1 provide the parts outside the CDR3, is GAGVSQSPRYKVTKRGQDVALRCDPISGHVSLYWYRQALGQGPEFLTYFNYEAQQDKSGLPNDRFSAERPEGSISTLTIQRTEQRDSAMYRCASSLVVQAGGSSEQFFGPGTRLTVL.

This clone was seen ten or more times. The CDR3 DNA reads TGTGCCACCAGTGTAGGACTAACTTACGGTGAGCAGTTCTTC. This encodes CATSVGLTYGEQFF. This chain links TRBV24-1 with TRBJ2-1; D is perhaps TRBD2 (6 bases). Germline loops: CDR1 KGHDR, CDR2 SFDVKD. The CDR3 is 14 residues long. Trimming removed 5 bases from V and 9 bases from J, with 16 bases in between.

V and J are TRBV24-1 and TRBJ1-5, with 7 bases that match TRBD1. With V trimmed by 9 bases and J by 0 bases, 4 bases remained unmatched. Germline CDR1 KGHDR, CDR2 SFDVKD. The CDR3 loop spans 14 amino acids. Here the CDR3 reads CATAGGSSNQPQHF. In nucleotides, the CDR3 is TGTGCCACCGCAGGGGGGAGTAGCAATCAGCCCCAGCATTTT.

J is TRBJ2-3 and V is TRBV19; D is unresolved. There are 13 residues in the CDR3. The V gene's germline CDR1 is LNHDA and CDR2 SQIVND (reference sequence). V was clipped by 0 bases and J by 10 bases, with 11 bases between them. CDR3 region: CASSIDSPSAQYF. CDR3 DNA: TGTGCCAGTAGTATAGATAGCCCCAGCGCGCAGTATTTT.

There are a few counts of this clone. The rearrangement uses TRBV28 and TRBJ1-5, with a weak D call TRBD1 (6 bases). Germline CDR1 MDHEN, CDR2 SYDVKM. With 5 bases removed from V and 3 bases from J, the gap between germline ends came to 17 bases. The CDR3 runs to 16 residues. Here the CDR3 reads CASSVRGASFNQPQHF. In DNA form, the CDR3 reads TGTGCCAGCAGTGTCCGGGGGGCGAGTTTCAATCAGCCCCAGCATTTT.

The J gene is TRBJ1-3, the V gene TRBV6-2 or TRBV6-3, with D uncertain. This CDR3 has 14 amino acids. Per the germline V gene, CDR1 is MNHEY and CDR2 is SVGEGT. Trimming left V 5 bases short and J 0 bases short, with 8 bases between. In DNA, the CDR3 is TGTGCCAGCAGTATTGGCTTCTCTGGAAACACCATATATTTT. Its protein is CASSIGFSGNTIYF.

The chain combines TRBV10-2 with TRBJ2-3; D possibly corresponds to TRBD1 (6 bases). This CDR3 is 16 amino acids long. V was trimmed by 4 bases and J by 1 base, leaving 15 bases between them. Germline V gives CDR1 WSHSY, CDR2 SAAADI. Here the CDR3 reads CASSGVGARGTDTQYF. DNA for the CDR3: TGCGCCAGCAGTGGGGTGGGGGCACGAGGCACAGATACGCAGTATTTT.

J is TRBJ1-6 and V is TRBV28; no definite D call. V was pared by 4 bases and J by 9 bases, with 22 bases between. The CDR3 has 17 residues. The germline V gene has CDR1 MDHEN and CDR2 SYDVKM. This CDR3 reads CASSSPSHGVTSSPLHF. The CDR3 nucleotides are TGTGCCAGCAGTTCCCCCTCACACGGGGTAACCAGTTCACCCCTCCACTTT.

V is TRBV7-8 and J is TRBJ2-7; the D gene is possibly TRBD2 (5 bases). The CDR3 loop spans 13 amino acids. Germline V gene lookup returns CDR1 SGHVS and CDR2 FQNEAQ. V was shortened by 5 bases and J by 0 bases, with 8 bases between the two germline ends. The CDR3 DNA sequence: TGTGCCAGCAGCCGAGGGAGCTCCTACGAGCAGTACGTC. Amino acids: CASSRGSSYEQYV.

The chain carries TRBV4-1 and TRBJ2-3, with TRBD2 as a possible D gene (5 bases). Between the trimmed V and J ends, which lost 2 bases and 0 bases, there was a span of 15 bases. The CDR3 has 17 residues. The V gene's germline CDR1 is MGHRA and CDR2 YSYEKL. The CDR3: CASSQPAGGSSTDTQYF. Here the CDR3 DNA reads TGCGCCAGCAGCCAACCCGCTGGCGGGTCTAGCACAGATACGCAGTATTTT.

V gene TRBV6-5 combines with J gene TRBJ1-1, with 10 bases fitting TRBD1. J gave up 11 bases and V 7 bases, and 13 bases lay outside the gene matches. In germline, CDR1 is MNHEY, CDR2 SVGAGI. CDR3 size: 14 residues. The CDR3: CASKTSRDRGRAFF. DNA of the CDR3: TGTGCCAGCAAAACTTCCCGGGACAGGGGAAGGGCTTTCTTT.

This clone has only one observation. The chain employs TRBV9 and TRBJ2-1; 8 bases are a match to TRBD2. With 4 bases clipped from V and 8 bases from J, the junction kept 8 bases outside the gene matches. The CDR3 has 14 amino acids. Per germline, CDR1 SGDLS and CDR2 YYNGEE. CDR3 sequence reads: CASSPGLVVDEQFF. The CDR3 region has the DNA TGTGCCAGCAGCCCGGGACTAGTGGTCGATGAGCAGTTCTTC.

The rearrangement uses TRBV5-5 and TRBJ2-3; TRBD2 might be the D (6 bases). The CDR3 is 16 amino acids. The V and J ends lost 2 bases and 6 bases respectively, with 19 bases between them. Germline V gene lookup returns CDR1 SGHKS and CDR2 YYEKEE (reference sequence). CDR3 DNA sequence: TGTGCCAGCAGCTTCTCCTGGAGGGGATATATGGATACGCAGTATTTT. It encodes CASSFSWRGYMDTQYF.

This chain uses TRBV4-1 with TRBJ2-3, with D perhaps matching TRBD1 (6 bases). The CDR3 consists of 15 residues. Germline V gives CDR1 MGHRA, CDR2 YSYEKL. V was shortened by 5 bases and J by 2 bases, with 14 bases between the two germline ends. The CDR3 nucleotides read TGCGCCAGCAGCACCCGGGACACGCTCACAGATACGCAGTATTTT. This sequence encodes CASSTRDTLTDTQYF.

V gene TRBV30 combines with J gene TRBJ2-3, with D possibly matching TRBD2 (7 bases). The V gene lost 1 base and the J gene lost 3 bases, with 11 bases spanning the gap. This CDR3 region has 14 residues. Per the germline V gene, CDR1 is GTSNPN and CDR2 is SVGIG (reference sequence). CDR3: CAWSGGGKTDTQYF. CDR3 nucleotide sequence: TGTGCCTGGAGTGGGGGGGGCAAGACAGATACGCAGTATTTT.

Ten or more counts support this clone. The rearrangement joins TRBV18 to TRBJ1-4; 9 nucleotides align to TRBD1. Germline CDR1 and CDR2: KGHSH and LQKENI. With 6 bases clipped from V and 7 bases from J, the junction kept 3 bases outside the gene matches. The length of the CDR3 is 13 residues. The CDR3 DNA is TGTGCCAGCTCTCCGGACAGGGGTGAAAAACTGTTTTTT. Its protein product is CASSPDRGEKLFF. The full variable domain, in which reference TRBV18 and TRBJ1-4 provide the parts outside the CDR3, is NAGVMQNPRHLVRRRGQEARLRCSPMKGHSHVYWYRQLPEEGLKFMVYLQKENIIDESGMPKERFSAEFPKEGPSILRIQQVVRGDSAAYFCASSPDRGEKLFFGSGTQLSVL.

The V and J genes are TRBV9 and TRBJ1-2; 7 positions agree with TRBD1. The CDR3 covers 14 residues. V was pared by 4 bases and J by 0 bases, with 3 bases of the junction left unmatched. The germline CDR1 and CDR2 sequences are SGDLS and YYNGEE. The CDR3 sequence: CASSLGTANYGYTF. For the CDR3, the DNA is TGTGCCAGCAGCCTCGGGACAGCTAACTATGGCTACACCTTC.

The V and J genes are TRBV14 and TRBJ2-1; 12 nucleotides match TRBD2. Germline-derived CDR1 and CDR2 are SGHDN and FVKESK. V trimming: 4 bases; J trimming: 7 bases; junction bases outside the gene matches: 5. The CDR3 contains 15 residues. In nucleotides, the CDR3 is TGTGCCAGCAGCCTCTGGACTAGCGGGGCTAATGAGCAGTTCTTC. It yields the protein CASSLWTSGANEQFF. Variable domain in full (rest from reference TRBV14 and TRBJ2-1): EAGVTQFPSHSVIEKGQTVTLRCDPISGHDNLYWYRRVMGKEIKFLLHFVKESKQDESGMPNNRFLAERTGGTYSTLKVQPAELEDSGVYFCASSLWTSGANEQFFGPGTRLTVL.

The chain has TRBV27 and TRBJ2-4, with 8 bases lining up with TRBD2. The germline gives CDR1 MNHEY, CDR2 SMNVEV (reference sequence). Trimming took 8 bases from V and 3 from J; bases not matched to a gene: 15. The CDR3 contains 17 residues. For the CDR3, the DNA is TGTGCCAGCCTTGAAGGGGCGGGGGGTCTAGGCAAAAACATTCAGTACTTC. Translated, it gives CASLEGAGGLGKNIQYF.